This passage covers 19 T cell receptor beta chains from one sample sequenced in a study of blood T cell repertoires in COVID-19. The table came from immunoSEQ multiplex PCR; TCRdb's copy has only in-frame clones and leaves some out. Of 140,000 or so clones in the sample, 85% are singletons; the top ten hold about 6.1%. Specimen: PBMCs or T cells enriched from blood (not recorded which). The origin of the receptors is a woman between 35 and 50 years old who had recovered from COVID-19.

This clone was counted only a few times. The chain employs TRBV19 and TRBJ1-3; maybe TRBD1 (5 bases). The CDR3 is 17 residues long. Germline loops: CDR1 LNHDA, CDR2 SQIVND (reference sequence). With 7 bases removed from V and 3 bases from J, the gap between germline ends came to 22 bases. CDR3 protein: CASTQTGTALGGNTIYF. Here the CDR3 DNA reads TGTGCCAGTACCCAAACCGGGACTGCCCTTGGTGGAAACACCATATATTTT.

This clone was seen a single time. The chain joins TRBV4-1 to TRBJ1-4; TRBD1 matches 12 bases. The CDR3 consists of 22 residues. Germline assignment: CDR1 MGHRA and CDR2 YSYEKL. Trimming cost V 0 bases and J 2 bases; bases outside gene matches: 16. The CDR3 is CASSQDPSGTGGLSPTNEKLFF. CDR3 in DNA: TGCGCCAGCAGCCAAGACCCTTCCGGGACAGGGGGCTTAAGCCCCACTAATGAAAAACTGTTTTTT.

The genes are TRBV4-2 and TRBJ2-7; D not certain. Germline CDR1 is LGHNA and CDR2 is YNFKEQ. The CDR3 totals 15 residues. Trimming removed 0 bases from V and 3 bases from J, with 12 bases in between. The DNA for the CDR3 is TGTGCCAGCAGCCAAGAATATTGGCCGGGCTACGAGCAGTACTTC. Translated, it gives CASSQEYWPGYEQYF.

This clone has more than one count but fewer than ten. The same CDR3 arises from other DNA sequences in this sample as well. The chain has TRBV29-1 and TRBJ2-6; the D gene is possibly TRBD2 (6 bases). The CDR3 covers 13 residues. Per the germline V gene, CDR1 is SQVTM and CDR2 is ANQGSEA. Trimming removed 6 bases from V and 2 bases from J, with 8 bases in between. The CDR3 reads CSVEGAGANVLTF. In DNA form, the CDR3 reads TGCAGCGTGGAGGGAGCTGGGGCCAACGTCCTGACTTTC.

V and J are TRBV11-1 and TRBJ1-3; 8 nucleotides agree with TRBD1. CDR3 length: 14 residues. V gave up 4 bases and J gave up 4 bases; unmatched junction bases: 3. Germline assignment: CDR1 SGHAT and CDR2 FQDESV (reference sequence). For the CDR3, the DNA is TGTGCCAGCAGCTCGACAGGGGCCGGAAACACCATATATTTT. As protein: CASSSTGAGNTIYF.

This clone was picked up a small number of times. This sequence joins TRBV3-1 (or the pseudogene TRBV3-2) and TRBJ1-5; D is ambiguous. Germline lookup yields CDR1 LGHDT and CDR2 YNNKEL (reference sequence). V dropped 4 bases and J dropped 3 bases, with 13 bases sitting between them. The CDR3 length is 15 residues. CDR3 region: CASSPKRGINQPQHF. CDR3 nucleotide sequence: TGTGCCAGCAGCCCCAAACGGGGAATCAATCAGCCCCAGCATTTT.

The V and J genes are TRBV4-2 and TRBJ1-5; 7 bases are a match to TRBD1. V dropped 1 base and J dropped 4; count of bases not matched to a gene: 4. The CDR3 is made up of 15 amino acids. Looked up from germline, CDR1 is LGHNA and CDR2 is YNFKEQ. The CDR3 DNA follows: TGTGCCAGCAGCCAAGTTGGGACAGCTAATCAGCCCCAGCATTTT. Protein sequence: CASSQVGTANQPQHF.

The CDR3 DNA is TGTGCCAGCAGCTTAAGCGCTCCGGGACAGGGTTACTACAATGAGCAGTTCTTC. Its translation is CASSLSAPGQGYYNEQFF. The chain has TRBV11-2 and TRBJ2-1, with TRBD1 matching over 9 bases. Germline CDR1 is SGHAT and CDR2 is FQNNGV. The J segment lost 3 bases and the V segment lost 2 bases, leaving 11 bases of the junction unmatched. This CDR3 has 18 amino acids.

For the CDR3, the DNA is TGCAGCGTGCGGACAGGGCCAGGAGGGGAGCTGTTTTTT. Translated, it gives CSVRTGPGGELFF. The chain couples TRBV29-1 to TRBJ2-2; TRBD1 matches 8 bases. The ends lost 6 bases at V and 8 bases at J; junction bases unmatched: 8. The CDR3 contains 13 residues. Germline-derived CDR1 and CDR2 are SQVTM and ANQGSEA.

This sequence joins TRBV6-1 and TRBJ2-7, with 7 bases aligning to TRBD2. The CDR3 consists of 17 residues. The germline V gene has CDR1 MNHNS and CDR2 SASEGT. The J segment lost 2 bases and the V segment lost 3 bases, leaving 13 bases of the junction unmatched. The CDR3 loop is CASSEVWVGGKTYEQYF. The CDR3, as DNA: TGTGCCAGCAGTGAGGTTTGGGTCGGGGGGAAAACCTACGAGCAGTACTTC.

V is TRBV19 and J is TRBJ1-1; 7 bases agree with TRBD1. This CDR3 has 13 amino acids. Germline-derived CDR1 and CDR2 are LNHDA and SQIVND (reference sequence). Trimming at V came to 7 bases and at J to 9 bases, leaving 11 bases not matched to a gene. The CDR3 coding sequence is TGTGCCAGTACCCTCACAGGGGAGTGGAAAGCTTTCTTT. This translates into CASTLTGEWKAFF.

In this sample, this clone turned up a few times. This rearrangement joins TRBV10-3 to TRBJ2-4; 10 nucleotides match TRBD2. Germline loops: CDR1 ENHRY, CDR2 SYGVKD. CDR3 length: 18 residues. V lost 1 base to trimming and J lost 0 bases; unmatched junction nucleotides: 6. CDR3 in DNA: TGTGCCATCAGTGAGTTTACTAGCGGGATAGAAGCCAAAAACATTCAGTACTTC. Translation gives CAISEFTSGIEAKNIQYF.

This CDR3 is CASRMGGSQPQHF. The CDR3 DNA sequence: TGTGCCAGCAGAATGGGAGGGTCCCAGCCCCAGCATTTT. The chain recombines TRBV2 with TRBJ1-5; D is uncertain. V lost 6 bases and J 7 bases, leaving 13 bases between the germline ends. This CDR3 region has 13 residues. From germline, CDR1 is SNHLY and CDR2 FYNNEI.

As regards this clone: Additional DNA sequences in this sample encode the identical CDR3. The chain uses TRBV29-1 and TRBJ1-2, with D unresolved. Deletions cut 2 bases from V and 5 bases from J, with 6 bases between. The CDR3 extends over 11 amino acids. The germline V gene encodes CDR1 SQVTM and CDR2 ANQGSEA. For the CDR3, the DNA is TGCAGCGTTGAATCGGGGTATGGCTACACCTTC. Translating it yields CSVESGYGYTF.

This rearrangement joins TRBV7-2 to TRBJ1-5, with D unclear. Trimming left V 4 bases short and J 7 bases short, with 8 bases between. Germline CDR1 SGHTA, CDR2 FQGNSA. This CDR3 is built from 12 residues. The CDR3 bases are TGTGCCAGCAGCTCCGTGGGCCAGCCCCAGCATTTT. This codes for CASSSVGQPQHF.

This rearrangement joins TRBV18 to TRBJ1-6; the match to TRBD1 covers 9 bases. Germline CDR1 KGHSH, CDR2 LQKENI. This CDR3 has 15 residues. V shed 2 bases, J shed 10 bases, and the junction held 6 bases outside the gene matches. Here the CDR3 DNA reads TGTGCCAGCTCACCAGAGGGACAGGGTTGGTCACCCCTCCACTTT. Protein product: CASSPEGQGWSPLHF.

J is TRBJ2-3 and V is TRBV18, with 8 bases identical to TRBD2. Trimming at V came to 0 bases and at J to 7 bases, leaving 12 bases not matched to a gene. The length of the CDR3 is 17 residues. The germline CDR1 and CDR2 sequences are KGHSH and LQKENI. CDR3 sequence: CASSPPLTLAGMNTQYF. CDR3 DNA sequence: TGTGCCAGCTCACCACCCCTTACTCTAGCGGGTATGAATACGCAGTATTTT.

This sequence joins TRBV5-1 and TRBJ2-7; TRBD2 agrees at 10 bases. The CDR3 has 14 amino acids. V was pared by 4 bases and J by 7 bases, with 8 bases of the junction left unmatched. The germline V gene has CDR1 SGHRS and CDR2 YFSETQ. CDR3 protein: CASSGSGGAKEQYF. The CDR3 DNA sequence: TGCGCCAGCAGCGGGAGCGGGGGGGCGAAGGAGCAGTACTTC.

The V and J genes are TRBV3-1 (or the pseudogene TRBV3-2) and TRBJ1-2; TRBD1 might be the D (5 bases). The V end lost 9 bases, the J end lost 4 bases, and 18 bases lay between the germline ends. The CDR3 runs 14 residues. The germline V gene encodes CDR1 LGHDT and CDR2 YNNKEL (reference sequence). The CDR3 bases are TGTGCCAGTGGCCCCACGGGGGGGACCTATGGCTACACCTTC. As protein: CASGPTGGTYGYTF.